What follows are 24 T cell receptor beta chains derived from one specimen sequenced in a study of PD-1 blockade in classical Hodgkin lymphoma. Every patient experienced relapse after autologous stem cell transplantation, and brentuximab vedotin exposure varied. Sequencing used immunoSEQ multiplex PCR; TCRdb keeps in-frame clones, though not all of them. The sample yields some 19,000 clones, approximately 88% seen once. The specimen was peripheral blood mononuclear cells (PBMCs), collected at baseline. All receptors come from a human donor with classical Hodgkin lymphoma.

The V and J genes are TRBV27 and TRBJ1-4, with TRBD1 matching 9 bases. Germline loops: CDR1 MNHEY, CDR2 SMNVEV (reference sequence). J gave up 4 bases and V 5 bases, and 5 bases lay outside the gene matches. The CDR3 has 15 residues. The CDR3 bases are TGTGCCAGCAGTCTGACAGGGGGATATAATGAAAAACTGTTTTTT. It specifies CASSLTGGYNEKLFF.

The gene calls are TRBV18 and TRBJ1-1; 10 bases map to TRBD1. V was pared by 4 bases and J by 1 base, with 3 bases of the junction left unmatched. CDR3 length: 15 amino acids. Germline V lookup: CDR1 KGHSH, CDR2 LQKENI. The CDR3 protein is CASSLGQGGNTEAFF. As DNA, the CDR3 is TGTGCCAGCTCACTAGGACAGGGGGGGAACACTGAAGCTTTCTTT.

V gene TRBV7-8 combines with J gene TRBJ2-1, with 10 positions matching TRBD1. This CDR3 region has 15 residues. From germline, CDR1 is SGHVS and CDR2 FQNEAQ. V lost 5 bases to trimming and J lost 4 bases; unmatched junction nucleotides: 5. Here the CDR3 DNA reads TGTGCCAGCAGCGCGGACAGGGGGGCTTACAATGAGCAGTTCTTC. This codes for CASSADRGAYNEQFF.

The genes are TRBV19 and TRBJ1-2, with a tentative D call TRBD1 (5 bases). The V and J ends lost 7 bases and 6 bases respectively, with 12 bases between them. The CDR3 spans 12 residues. The V gene's germline CDR1 is LNHDA and CDR2 SQIVND (reference sequence). The CDR3 coding sequence is TGTGCCAGTACCCAGGGAGGTCATGGCTACACCTTC. It specifies CASTQGGHGYTF.

V and J are TRBV6-6 and TRBJ2-3, with 10 positions matching TRBD2. The ends lost 6 bases at V and 4 bases at J; junction bases unmatched: 7. Germline-derived CDR1 and CDR2 are MNHNY and SVGAGI (reference sequence). This CDR3 has 15 residues. CDR3 coding DNA: TGTGCCAGCAGGCCACTAGCGGGGATCCCAGATACGCAGTATTTT. This translates into CASRPLAGIPDTQYF.

This rearrangement joins TRBV9 to TRBJ2-7; D could derive from TRBD1 or TRBD2 (6 bases each). The V and J ends lost 3 bases and 2 bases respectively, with 12 bases between them. Germline V gene sequence: CDR1 SGDLS, CDR2 YYNGEE. The CDR3 has 14 amino acids. CDR3 loop: CASSARGGPYEQYF. In DNA, the CDR3 is TGTGCCAGCAGCGCCCGAGGGGGGCCCTACGAGCAGTACTTC.

The gene calls are TRBV19 and TRBJ2-6; tentatively, D is TRBD1 (5 bases). CDR1 and CDR2 (germline): LNHDA, SQIVND (reference sequence). V was shortened by 6 bases and J by 0 bases, with 6 bases between the two germline ends. This CDR3 region has 14 residues. CDR3 nucleotide sequence: TGTGCCAGTAGCGACAGCTCTGGGGCCAACGTCCTGACTTTC. The encoded protein is CASSDSSGANVLTF. Drawing the rest from reference TRBV19 and TRBJ2-6, the complete variable domain is DGGITQSPKYLFRKEGQNVTLSCEQNLNHDAMYWYRQDPGQGLRLIYYSQIVNDFQKGDIAEGYSVSREKKESFPLTVTSAQKNPTAFYLCASSDSSGANVLTFGAGSRLTVL.

The chain is built from TRBV7-6 and TRBJ2-6, with 9 nucleotides matching TRBD1. The J segment lost 0 bases and the V segment lost 5 bases, leaving 2 bases of the junction unmatched. The CDR3 covers 16 residues. CDR1 and CDR2 (germline): SGHVS, FNYEAQ. Written as DNA, the CDR3 is TGTGCCAGCAGCCAGGGACAGGGCTCTGGGGCCAACGTCCTGACTTTC. Its translation: CASSQGQGSGANVLTF. Variable domain in full (rest from reference TRBV7-6 and TRBJ2-6): GAGVSQSPRYKVTKRGQDVALRCDPISGHVSLYWYRQALGQGPEFLTYFNYEAQQDKSGLPNDRFSAERPEGSISTLTIQRTEQRDSAMYRCASSQGQGSGANVLTFGAGSRLTVL.

CDR3: CASSLRGGQEFNQPQHF. CDR3 DNA sequence: TGTGCCAGCAGCTTAAGGGGGGGACAGGAGTTCAATCAGCCCCAGCATTTT. The chain is built from TRBV7-8 and TRBJ1-5, with 8 bases fitting TRBD1. CDR3 size: 17 residues. CDR1 and CDR2 (germline): SGHVS, FQNEAQ. V lost 2 bases and J lost 3; bases outside the gene matches: 9.

The chain recombines TRBV4-3 with TRBJ2-1; TRBD1 is a possible D gene (5 bases). V was pared by 0 bases and J by 0 bases, with 6 bases between. The CDR3 loop spans 15 amino acids. Per the germline V gene, CDR1 is LGHNA and CDR2 is YSLEER. Here the CDR3 reads CASSQDRDSYNEQFF. The CDR3 coding sequence is TGCGCCAGCAGCCAAGACAGGGACTCCTACAATGAGCAGTTCTTC.

This clone was found once. The chain couples TRBV30 to TRBJ2-5; 8 bases line up with TRBD1. From germline, CDR1 is GTSNPN and CDR2 SVGIG (reference sequence). Trimming removed 5 bases from V and 4 bases from J; junction bases left unmatched: 6. The CDR3 loop spans 13 amino acids. The CDR3 here is CAWSPGTGETQYF. CDR3 coding DNA: TGTGCCTGGTCTCCCGGGACAGGAGAGACCCAGTACTTC.

The chain carries TRBV5-8 and TRBJ2-7; no definite D call. The germline V gene encodes CDR1 SGHTS and CDR2 YDEGEE. The CDR3 spans 11 residues. The ends were cut back, 1 base at V and 5 bases at J, with 4 bases in the middle. CDR3: CASSLKHEQYF. The DNA for the CDR3 is TGTGCCAGCAGCTTGAAGCACGAGCAGTACTTC.

The chain links TRBV6-5 to TRBJ1-3; no clear D. CDR3 length: 15 residues. CDR1 MNHEY and CDR2 SVGAGI come from the germline V gene. V lost 0 bases, J lost 4 bases, and 10 bases lay in between. The CDR3 DNA is TGTGCCAGCAGTTACTCGGTCAGAAGAGGAAACACCATATATTTT. Translation gives CASSYSVRRGNTIYF.

This clone has a handful of counts. The V gene is TRBV11-2, the J gene TRBJ2-1; D might be TRBD2 (6 bases). V lost 1 base to trimming and J lost 2 bases, with 12 bases between them. Germline V gene sequence: CDR1 SGHAT, CDR2 FQNNGV. This CDR3 has 16 amino acids. The CDR3 region is CASSLGLAEPYNEQFF. The CDR3, as DNA: TGTGCCAGCAGCTTAGGTTTAGCGGAGCCCTACAATGAGCAGTTCTTC.

The rearrangement joins TRBV5-1 to TRBJ1-1; 7 nucleotides line up with TRBD1. Looked up from germline, CDR1 is SGHRS and CDR2 is YFSETQ. The CDR3 extends over 13 amino acids. The junction had 4 bases not matched to a gene; V was cut back by 5 bases and J by 3 bases. CDR3 bases: TGCGCCAGCAGACGTGACAGGGACACTGAAGCTTTCTTT. Its translation is CASRRDRDTEAFF.

This chain joins TRBV7-9 and TRBJ2-7; 7 positions match TRBD1. This CDR3 has 13 amino acids. Losses at the gene ends were 3 bases for V and 5 bases for J; bases not matched to a gene: 4. Germline CDR1 reads SEHNR; CDR2 reads FQNEAQ (reference sequence). CDR3 nucleotide sequence: TGTGCCAGCAGCTTGAGCGACAGGGACGAGCAGTACTTC. The encoded protein is CASSLSDRDEQYF.

A word on this clone: One end of the junction is discordant with germline, which a read error may explain. The gene calls are TRBV7-9 and TRBJ2-1; TRBD2 might be the D (6 bases). The germline gives CDR1 SEHNR, CDR2 FQNEAQ (reference sequence). There are 17 residues in the CDR3. Here the CDR3 reads CASSLLGGSDSDNEQFF. The CDR3 DNA is TGTGCCAGCAGCCTACTTGGGGGGAGCGACTCCGACAATGAGCAGTTCTTC.

V and J are TRBV7-9 and TRBJ1-1, with TRBD1 as a possible D gene (5 bases). V lost 5 bases and J 1 base, leaving 14 bases between the germline ends. The CDR3 consists of 15 residues. CDR1 and CDR2 (germline): SEHNR, FQNEAQ (reference sequence). The chain's CDR3 is CASSPAGRENTEAFF. As DNA, the CDR3 is TGTGCCAGCAGCCCTGCAGGGAGGGAGAACACTGAAGCTTTCTTT. The full variable domain, in which reference TRBV7-9 and TRBJ1-1 provide the parts outside the CDR3, is DTGVSQNPRHKITKRGQNVTFRCDPISEHNRLYWYRQTLGQGPEFLTYFQNEAQLEKSRLLSDRFSAERPKGSFSTLEIQRTEQGDSAMYLCASSPAGRENTEAFFGQGTRLTVV.

The chain is built from TRBV7-8 and TRBJ2-2, with 7 nucleotides matching TRBD1. V trimming: 5 bases; J trimming: 4 bases; junction bases outside the gene matches: 10. CDR1 and CDR2 from the germline V gene are SGHVS and FQNEAQ. This CDR3 is built from 16 residues. CDR3 loop: CASSPYGQASTGELFF. CDR3 DNA sequence: TGTGCCAGCAGCCCATACGGACAGGCTAGCACCGGGGAGCTGTTTTTT.

In DNA form, the CDR3 reads TGTGCCAGTGGGAGGGAGTCAGAAAACATTCAGTACTTC. Protein product: CASGRESENIQYF. The gene calls are TRBV2 and TRBJ2-4; 7 nucleotides line up with TRBD2. The CDR3 runs 13 residues. CDR1 and CDR2 (germline): SNHLY, FYNNEI. V shed 9 bases, J shed 5 bases, and the junction held 7 bases outside the gene matches. Supplemented by reference TRBV2 and TRBJ2-4, the full variable domain reads EPEVTQTPSHQVTQMGQEVILRCVPISNHLYFYWYRQILGQKVEFLVSFYNNEISEKSEIFDDQFSVERPDGSNFTLKIRSTKLEDSAMYFCASGRESENIQYFGAGTRLSVL.

The CDR3 region has the DNA TGCAGCGTTGTGAAGGCGGACGGTCGGTACTTC. This encodes CSVVKADGRYF. V usage is TRBV29-1 and J usage is TRBJ2-7; D is undetermined. CDR3 size: 11 residues. V dropped 4 bases and J dropped 12 bases, with 16 bases sitting between them. CDR1 and CDR2 (germline): SQVTM, ANQGSEA.

The chain uses TRBV19 and TRBJ2-7, with D perhaps TRBD1 or TRBD2 (5 bases each). Trimming removed 3 bases at V and 2 bases at J, with 14 bases between. CDR1 is LNHDA, CDR2 SQIVND, per germline (reference sequence). The CDR3 is made up of 15 amino acids. As DNA, the CDR3 is TGTGCCAGTAGTATCATTGGGACGGATACCTACGAGCAGTACTTC. It encodes CASSIIGTDTYEQYF.

V is TRBV6-5 and J is TRBJ1-5, with unresolved D. CDR1 is MNHEY, CDR2 SVGAGI, per germline. Trimming took 6 bases from V and 4 from J, leaving 10 bases between them. The CDR3 is made up of 13 amino acids. The CDR3 DNA reads as TGTGCCAGCAGCACCTCCGCGAATCAGCCCCAGCATTTT. Its protein is CASSTSANQPQHF.

The chain combines TRBV14 with TRBJ2-7; 8 bases agree with TRBD1. J gave up 2 bases and V 4 bases, and 7 bases lay outside the gene matches. The CDR3 length is 15 residues. Per germline, CDR1 SGHDN and CDR2 FVKESK. CDR3 DNA sequence: TGTGCCAGCAGCCCCGTGACAGGGGCCCCCTACGAGCAGTACTTC. This translates into CASSPVTGAPYEQYF.